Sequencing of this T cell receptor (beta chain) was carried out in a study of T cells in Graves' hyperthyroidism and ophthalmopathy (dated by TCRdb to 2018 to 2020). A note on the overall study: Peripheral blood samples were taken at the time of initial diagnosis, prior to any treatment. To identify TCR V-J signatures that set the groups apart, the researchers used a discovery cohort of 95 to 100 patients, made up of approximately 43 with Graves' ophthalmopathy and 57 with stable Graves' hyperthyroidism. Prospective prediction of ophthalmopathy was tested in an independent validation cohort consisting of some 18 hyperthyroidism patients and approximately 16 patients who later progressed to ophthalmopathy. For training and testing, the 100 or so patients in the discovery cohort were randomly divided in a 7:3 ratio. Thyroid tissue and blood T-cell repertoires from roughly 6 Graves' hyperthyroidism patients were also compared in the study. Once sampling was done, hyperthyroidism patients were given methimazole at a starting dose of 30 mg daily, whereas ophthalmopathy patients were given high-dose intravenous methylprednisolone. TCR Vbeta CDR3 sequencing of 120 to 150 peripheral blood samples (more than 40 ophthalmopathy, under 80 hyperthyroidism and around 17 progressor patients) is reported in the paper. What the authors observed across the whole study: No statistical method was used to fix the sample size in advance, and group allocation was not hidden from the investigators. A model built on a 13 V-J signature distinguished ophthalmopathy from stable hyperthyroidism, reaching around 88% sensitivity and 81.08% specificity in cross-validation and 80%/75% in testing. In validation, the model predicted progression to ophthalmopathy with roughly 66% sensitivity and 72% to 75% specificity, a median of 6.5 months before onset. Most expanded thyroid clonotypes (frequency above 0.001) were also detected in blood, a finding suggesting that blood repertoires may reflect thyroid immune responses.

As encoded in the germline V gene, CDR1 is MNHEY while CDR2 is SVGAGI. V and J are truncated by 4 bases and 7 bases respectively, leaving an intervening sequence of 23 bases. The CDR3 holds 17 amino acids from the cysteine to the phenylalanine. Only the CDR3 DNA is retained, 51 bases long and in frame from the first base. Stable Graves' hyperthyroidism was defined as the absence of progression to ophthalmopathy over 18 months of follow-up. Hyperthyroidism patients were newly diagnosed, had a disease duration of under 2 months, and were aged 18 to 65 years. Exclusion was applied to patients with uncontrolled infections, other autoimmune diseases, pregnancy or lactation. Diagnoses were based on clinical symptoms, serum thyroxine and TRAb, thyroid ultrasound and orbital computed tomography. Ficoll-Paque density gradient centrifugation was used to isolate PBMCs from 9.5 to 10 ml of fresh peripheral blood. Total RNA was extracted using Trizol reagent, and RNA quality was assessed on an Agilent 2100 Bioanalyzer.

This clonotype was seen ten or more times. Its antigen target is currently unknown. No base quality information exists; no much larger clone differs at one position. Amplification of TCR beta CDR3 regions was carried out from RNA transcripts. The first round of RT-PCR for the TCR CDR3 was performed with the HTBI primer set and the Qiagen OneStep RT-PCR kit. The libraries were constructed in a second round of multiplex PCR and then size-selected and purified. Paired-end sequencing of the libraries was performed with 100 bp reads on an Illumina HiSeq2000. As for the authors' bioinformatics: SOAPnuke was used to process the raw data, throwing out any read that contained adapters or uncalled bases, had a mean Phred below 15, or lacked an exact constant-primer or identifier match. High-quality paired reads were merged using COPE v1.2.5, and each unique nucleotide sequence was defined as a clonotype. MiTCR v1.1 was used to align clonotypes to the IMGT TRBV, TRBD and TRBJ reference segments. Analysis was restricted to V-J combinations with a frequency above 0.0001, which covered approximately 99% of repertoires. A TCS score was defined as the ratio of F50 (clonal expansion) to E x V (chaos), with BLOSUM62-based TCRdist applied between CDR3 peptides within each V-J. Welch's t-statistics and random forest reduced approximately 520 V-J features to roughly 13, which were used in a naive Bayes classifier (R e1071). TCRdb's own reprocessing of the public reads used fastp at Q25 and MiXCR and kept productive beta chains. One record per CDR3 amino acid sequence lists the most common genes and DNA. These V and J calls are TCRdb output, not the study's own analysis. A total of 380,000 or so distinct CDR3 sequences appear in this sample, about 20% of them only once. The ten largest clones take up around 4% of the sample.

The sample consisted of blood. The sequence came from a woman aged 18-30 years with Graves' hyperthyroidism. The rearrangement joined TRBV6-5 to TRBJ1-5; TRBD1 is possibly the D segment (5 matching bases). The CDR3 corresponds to CASSSSQGSLLRQPQHF. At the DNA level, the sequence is TGTGCCAGCAGTTCCAGCCAGGGAAGTTTATTAAGGCAGCCCCAGCATTTT.